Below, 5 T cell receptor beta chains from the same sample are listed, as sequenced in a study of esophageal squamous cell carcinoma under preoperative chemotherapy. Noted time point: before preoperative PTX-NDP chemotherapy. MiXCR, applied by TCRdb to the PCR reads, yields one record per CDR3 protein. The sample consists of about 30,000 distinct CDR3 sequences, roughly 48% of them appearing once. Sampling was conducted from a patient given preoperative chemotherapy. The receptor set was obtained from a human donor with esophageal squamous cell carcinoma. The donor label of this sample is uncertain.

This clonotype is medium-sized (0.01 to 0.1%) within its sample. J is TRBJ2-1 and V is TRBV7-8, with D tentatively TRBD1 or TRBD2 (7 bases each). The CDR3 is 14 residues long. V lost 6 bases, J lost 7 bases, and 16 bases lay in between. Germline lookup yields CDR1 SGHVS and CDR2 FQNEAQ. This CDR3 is CASSPGTAGNEQFF. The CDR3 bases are TGTGCCAGCAGTCCCGGGACAGCGGGGAATGAGCAGTTCTTC.

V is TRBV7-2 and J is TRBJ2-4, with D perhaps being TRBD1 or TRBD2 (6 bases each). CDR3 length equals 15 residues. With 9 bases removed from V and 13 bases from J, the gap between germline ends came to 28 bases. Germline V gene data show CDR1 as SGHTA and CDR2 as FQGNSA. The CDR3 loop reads CARGFGGRDQDTQYF. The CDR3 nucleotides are TGTGCCAGGGGCTTCGGGGGCCGTGACCAAGACACCCAGTACTTC.

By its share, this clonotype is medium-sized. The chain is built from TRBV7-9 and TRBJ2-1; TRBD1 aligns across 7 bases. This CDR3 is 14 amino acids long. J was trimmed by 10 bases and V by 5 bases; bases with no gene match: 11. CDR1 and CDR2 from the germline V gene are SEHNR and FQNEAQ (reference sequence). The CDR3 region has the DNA TGTGCCAGCAGCGACGGACAGGCTACTTCAGAGCAGTTCTTC. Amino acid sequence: CASSDGQATSEQFF.

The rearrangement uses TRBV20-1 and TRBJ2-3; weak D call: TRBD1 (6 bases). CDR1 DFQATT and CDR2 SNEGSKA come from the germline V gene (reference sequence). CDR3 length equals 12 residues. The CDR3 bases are TGCAGCAGCTACAGGGACGCAGATACGCAGTATTTT. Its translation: CSSYRDADTQYF.

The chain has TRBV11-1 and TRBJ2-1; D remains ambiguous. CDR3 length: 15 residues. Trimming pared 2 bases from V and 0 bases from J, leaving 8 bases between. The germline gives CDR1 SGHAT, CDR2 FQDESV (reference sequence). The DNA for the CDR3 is TGTGCCAGCAGCTTACGGCGGAGCTCCTACAATGAGCAGTTCTTC. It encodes CASSLRRSSYNEQFF.